This TCR beta chain was retrieved from a study of T cell changes during pregnancy in multiple sclerosis. Germline V gene lookup returns CDR1 LNHDA and CDR2 SQIVND (reference sequence). Trimming cost V 6 bases and J 8 bases; bases outside gene matches: 13. CDR3 length equals 15 residues. Data came from immunoSEQ multiplex PCR; TCRdb stores just in-frame clones and leaves some out. The sample contains around 44,000 clones, 88% of which appear only once. V is TRBV19 and J is TRBJ2-1; TRBD2 agrees at 7 bases. The sequence was obtained from a female donor with multiple sclerosis, enrolled in a pregnancy study. Here the sequenced sample was CD4+ T cells from peripheral blood mononuclear cells, taken in the second trimester of pregnancy. In DNA form, the CDR3 reads TGTGCCAGTAGGGCGAGCGGGACCCCGGACTATGAGCAGTTCTTC. Amino acid sequence: CASRASGTPDYEQFF.